The T cell receptor (beta chain) under discussion was sequenced for a study of tumor-infiltrating lymphocytes in primary liver carcinoma. Study-level information: Tumors measured roughly 4 to 10 cm and were stage T1-T3 N0M0.

Germline-derived CDR1 and CDR2 are MDHEN and SYDVKM. The CDR3 sequence is 16 residues long. V trimming: 5 bases; J trimming: 6 bases; junction bases outside the gene matches: 15. This clonotype was seen at least ten times. Its cognate antigen is unknown. Overall study results and limits: Significantly larger top-250-clone fractions were found in tumors than in blood (p = 0.039). Overlap in tumor-adjacent and tumor-blood pairs fell below that of tumor region pairs.

Total RNA (approximately 0.5 ug) served as template for TCR beta cDNA synthesis primed by a constant-region primer. A slightly modified ARM-PCR protocol with three nested multiplex PCR rounds produced these TCR beta libraries. For around 11 cycles apiece, the opening two PCR rounds ran with TRBV1-TRBV30 forward primers and a C-beta reverse primer. TCRdb used MiXCR to reprocess the multiplex PCR reads, holding one entry per CDR3 protein. The sample has 150,000 to 200,000 distinct CDR3 sequences; around four fifths are singletons. Co-extracting RNA and DNA was done with about 20-34 mg of unsorted bulk tissue as input. Sampling targeted five separate regions of each tumor, which included the tumor centre.

The V and J genes are TRBV28 and TRBJ1-2; 7 nucleotides line up with TRBD1. The receptor was derived from a man in his forties with primary liver carcinoma and hepatitis B virus infection. Sample: tumor tissue from primary liver carcinoma. The chain's CDR3 is CASSPLRDREMDGYTF. The CDR3 DNA is TGTGCCAGCAGTCCCTTAAGAGACAGGGAGATGGATGGCTACACCTTC.